These 18 T cell receptor beta chains originate from one sample sequenced in a study of T-cell memory formation after mild COVID-19. TCRdb re-derived calls from the 5' RACE reads in MiXCR, one entry per CDR3 protein. The sample carries about 470,000 distinct CDR3 sequences, 15% to 20% recorded once. Material for sequencing was PBMCs or a T cell subset sorted from them (not recorded which). The source is an adult woman who had mild COVID-19 (a few samples of this study predate the infection). Cell type and time point are not known.

The chain recombines TRBV5-1 with TRBJ1-6; D unresolved. With 6 bases removed from V and 7 bases from J, the gap between germline ends came to 11 bases. CDR1 is SGHRS, CDR2 YFSETQ, per germline. The length of the CDR3 is 13 residues. CDR3 protein: CASNIDRNSPLHF. CDR3 in DNA: TGCGCCAGCAATATCGATCGGAATTCACCCCTCCACTTT.

Only a few counts were recorded for this clonotype. The chain carries TRBV6-1 and TRBJ2-3; 10 nucleotides align to TRBD2. The V gene end was trimmed by 8 bases and the J gene end by 4 bases; junction bases not matched to a gene: 9. The CDR3 contains 15 residues. Germline V CDR1 and CDR2: MNHNS, SASEGT. The CDR3 sequence is CASRGELAGPDTQYF. The CDR3 DNA sequence: TGTGCCAGCCGAGGGGAACTAGCGGGGCCAGATACGCAGTATTTT.

This clonotype has a handful of counts. The CDR3 protein is CASSRDGRAYEQYF. The CDR3 nucleotides read TGTGCCAGCAGCCGGGACGGACGTGCGTACGAGCAGTACTTC. The chain has TRBV3-1 and TRBJ2-7; D tentatively reads TRBD1 or TRBD2 (5 bases each). Germline CDR1 and CDR2: LGHDT and YNNKEL (reference sequence). V was pared by 4 bases and J by 4 bases, with 14 bases between. The CDR3 is made up of 14 amino acids.

The chain joins TRBV29-1 to TRBJ2-5, with unresolved D. Germline V gene data show CDR1 as SQVTM and CDR2 as ANQGSEA. This CDR3 has 12 amino acids. Here the CDR3 DNA reads TGCAGTGTGGCGGCCGCTCAAGAGACCCAGTACTTC. Protein: CSVAAAQETQYF.

This clonotype has a handful of counts. The chain combines TRBV12-3 or TRBV12-4 with TRBJ1-4, with TRBD1 identical over 9 bases. The CDR3 is made up of 15 amino acids. Unmatched junction bases numbered 8, after V lost 5 bases and J lost 7 bases. CDR3 coding DNA: TGTGCCAGCAGTGACCGGGACAGGGCGGTTGAAAAACTGTTTTTT. It yields the protein CASSDRDRAVEKLFF.

This clonotype was detected only a few times. This chain joins TRBV6-5 and TRBJ1-4, with 8 bases fitting TRBD1. J gave up 3 bases and V 6 bases, and 3 bases lay outside the gene matches. The CDR3 sequence is 14 residues long. The germline V gene encodes CDR1 MNHEY and CDR2 SVGAGI. CDR3 amino acids: CASRQGGANEKLFF. Here the CDR3 DNA reads TGTGCCAGCAGACAGGGGGGGGCTAATGAAAAACTGTTTTTT.

This clonotype was observed a few times. The CDR3 protein is CASSWEVRFNEQFF. The DNA for the CDR3 is TGCGCCAGCAGCTGGGAGGTCCGGTTCAATGAGCAGTTCTTC. This chain links TRBV5-1 with TRBJ2-1, with TRBD2 as a possible D gene (6 bases). CDR1 is SGHRS, CDR2 YFSETQ, per germline. V was trimmed by 3 bases and J by 6 bases, leaving 13 bases between them. The CDR3 spans 14 residues.

This clonotype was seen only once. The chain carries TRBV7-6 and TRBJ2-7; 7 nucleotides line up with TRBD1. Trimming at V came to 2 bases and at J to 3 bases, leaving 10 bases not matched to a gene. This CDR3 comprises 16 residues. Germline loops: CDR1 SGHVS, CDR2 FNYEAQ. This CDR3 reads CASSLSIGTDGYEQYF. The CDR3 DNA is TGTGCCAGCAGCTTAAGTATCGGGACAGACGGCTACGAGCAGTACTTC.

The CDR3 is CASISTGRYTEAFF. In DNA, the CDR3 is TGTGCCAGTATCTCCACCGGGAGGTACACTGAAGCTTTCTTT. The rearrangement links TRBV19 to TRBJ1-1; D is ambiguous. The CDR3 spans 14 residues. Trimming stripped 7 bases from V and 3 bases from J, with 15 bases between. Germline values: CDR1 LNHDA, CDR2 SQIVND (reference sequence).

This clonotype was counted a few times. V is TRBV15 and J is TRBJ2-5, with 9 positions matching TRBD2. Trimming cost V 0 bases and J 4 bases; bases outside gene matches: 12. Germline loops: CDR1 LNHNV, CDR2 YYDKDF (reference sequence). The CDR3 loop spans 18 amino acids. In DNA, the CDR3 is TGTGCCACCAGCAGAGATCGGCTAGCGGGGAACCGGGGAGAGACCCAGTACTTC. Translated, it gives CATSRDRLAGNRGETQYF.

The sample holds a few counts of this clonotype. The chain employs TRBV11-3 and TRBJ1-1; D call uncertain. The CDR3 covers 14 residues. The V gene's germline CDR1 is SGHNT and CDR2 YENEEA. V was cut by 1 base and J by 1 base, with 7 bases left in between. CDR3 sequence (DNA): TGTGCCAGCAGCTTAGCGAGGTGGAACACTGAAGCTTTCTTT. Protein sequence: CASSLARWNTEAFF.

In this sample, this clonotype turned up many times. The chain joins TRBV20-1 to TRBJ1-6, with D perhaps TRBD1 (5 bases). Germline values: CDR1 DFQATT, CDR2 SNEGSKA (reference sequence). V lost 6 bases, J lost 10 bases, and 22 bases lay in between. The CDR3 runs 15 residues. CDR3 sequence reads: CSAPAGQGRESPLHF. CDR3 bases: TGCAGTGCGCCAGCCGGGCAGGGAAGGGAATCACCCCTCCACTTT.

There are a few counts of this clonotype. The chain employs TRBV12-3 or TRBV12-4 and TRBJ2-7; the D gene is possibly TRBD2 (5 bases). Trimming took 5 bases from V and 3 from J, leaving 11 bases between them. This CDR3 has 13 residues. The CDR3 DNA sequence: TGTGCCAGCAGTACACTAGAACACTACGAGCAGTACTTC. Translated, it gives CASSTLEHYEQYF.

This rearrangement joins TRBV7-9 to TRBJ2-3, with D tentatively TRBD2 (5 bases). The V end was cut by 5 bases, the J end by 4 bases, with 10 bases between. The germline V gene encodes CDR1 SEHNR and CDR2 FQNEAQ (reference sequence). The CDR3 runs 13 residues. This CDR3 is CASSPGVSDTQYF. In nucleotides, the CDR3 is TGTGCCAGCAGCCCCGGGGTTTCAGATACGCAGTATTTT. Filled out from reference TRBV7-9 and TRBJ2-3, the complete variable domain reads DTGVSQNPRHKITKRGQNVTFRCDPISEHNRLYWYRQTLGQGPEFLTYFQNEAQLEKSRLLSDRFSAERPKGSFSTLEIQRTEQGDSAMYLCASSPGVSDTQYFGPGTRLTVL.

This clonotype was seen more than once but under ten times. The J gene is TRBJ2-2, the V gene TRBV7-8, with D perhaps matching TRBD1 (6 bases). Germline V lookup: CDR1 SGHVS, CDR2 FQNEAQ. V was trimmed by 4 bases and J by 3 bases, leaving 9 bases between them. This CDR3 is 14 amino acids long. The CDR3 loop reads CASSSGQYTGELFF. In DNA, the CDR3 is TGTGCCAGCAGCTCCGGACAGTACACCGGGGAGCTGTTTTTT.

This clonotype was detected a few times. The chain recombines TRBV24-1 with TRBJ1-5, with 9 bases that match TRBD1. Germline V lookup: CDR1 KGHDR, CDR2 SFDVKD. The CDR3 sequence is 18 residues long. The trim removed 7 bases at V and 2 bases at J, leaving 14 bases unmatched. The CDR3 here is CATSLTGGPPVGNQPQHF. The CDR3 DNA sequence: TGTGCCACCAGCCTGACAGGGGGTCCCCCGGTGGGCAATCAGCCCCAGCATTTT.

This clonotype was found a few times. The chain uses TRBV6-1 and TRBJ1-2; 7 nucleotides line up with TRBD1. The CDR3 has 13 amino acids. Germline values: CDR1 MNHNS, CDR2 SASEGT. V lost 6 bases, J lost 6 bases, and 7 bases stayed unmatched. This CDR3 reads CASRGDSRDGYTF. CDR3 bases: TGTGCCAGCAGGGGGGACAGTCGGGATGGCTACACCTTC.

V and J are TRBV12-3 or TRBV12-4 and TRBJ1-5; no clear D. Between the trimmed V and J ends, which lost 0 bases and 1 base, there was a span of 7 bases. This CDR3 spans 15 amino acids. CDR3 region: CASSLARYSNQPQHF. Written as DNA, the CDR3 is TGTGCCAGCAGTTTAGCGCGGTACAGCAATCAGCCCCAGCATTTT.